The clone carrying this TCR beta chain has a single count. This entry comes from a study of patients and donors after allogeneic stem cell transplantation. MiXCR was run by TCRdb on the RT-PCR reads, yielding one entry per CDR3 protein. The sample has approximately 200,000 distinct CDR3 sequences, around two fifths seen once. The CDR3 is made up of 13 amino acids. Trimming removed 3 bases from V and 5 bases from J, with 10 bases in between. This TCR was recovered from a human donor who was either an allogeneic HSCT recipient or a stem cell or donor lymphocyte infusion donor (not recorded which). It is not recorded whose cells these are; they may come from a transplant donor. Sequenced input: blood, either unsorted or a sorted T cell fraction (not recorded which). This rearrangement joins TRBV12-3 or TRBV12-4 to TRBJ2-5; a possible D gene is TRBD1 (5 bases). CDR3: CASSFIGVETQYF. The CDR3 coding sequence is TGTGCCAGCAGTTTCATAGGGGTGGAGACCCAGTACTTC.